A selection of T cell receptor beta chains follows, all from one sample in a study of shared clonotypes between healthy human individuals. The repertoire was sequenced with immunoSEQ multiplex PCR; TCRdb's copy has only in-frame clones and lacks some. Among about 2.4 million clones listed, 93% were seen once. Sequenced material: naive CD4+ T cells from PBMCs. These TCRs come from a man in his late teens or twenties in good health. Some clones in this sample may be carry-over from other donors' samples. The CDR3 runs from the conserved cysteine through the conserved F or W. D genes are given only for firm matches. Expanded clones are given a class, and other clones once, few, many or no size at all.

clone_size	d_call	v_call	j_call	cdr3_nt	cdr3_aa
NA	NA	TRBV5-1	TRBJ2-4	TGCGCCACCGCACAACAGGTATCGTACTTC	CATAQQVSYF
once	NA	TRBV7-3	TRBJ2-3	TGTGCCAGCAGCCCACGTCCGGGAAAGACAGATACGCAGTATTTT	CASSPRPGKTDTQYF
once	NA	TRBV28	TRBJ2-5	TGTGCCAGCACTCGGAGGGGGGGGCGGCAGGAGACCCAGTACTTC	CASTRRGGRQETQYF
NA	TRBD1	TRBV9	TRBJ1-1	TGTGCCAGCAGCGTCCTTGGACAGGGTTTAATCACTGAAGCTTTCTTT	CASSVLGQGLITEAFF
once	NA	TRBV7-3	TRBJ2-7	TGTGCCAGCAGCTTAAACTCCAGGGGTTCCTCCTACGAGCAGTACTTC	CASSLNSRGSSYEQYF
NA	NA	TRBV7-6	TRBJ2-5	TGTGCCAGCAGCTTGTCGGGGGAGGCCGTCGAGACCCAGTACTTC	CASSLSGEAVETQYF
once	NA	TRBV29-1	TRBJ1-5	TGCAGCGCGGCCGGGGCCACTAGCAATCAGCCCCAGCATTTT	CSAAGATSNQPQHF
NA	NA	TRBV4-3	TRBJ1-3	TGCGCCAGCAGCCAAGAATTCTCTGGAAACACCATATATTTT	CASSQEFSGNTIYF
NA	TRBD2	TRBV5-4	TRBJ2-1	TGTGCCAGCAGCTTGCCCCCGGGAGGGATCAGGAATGAGCAGTTCTTC	CASSLPPGGIRNEQFF
NA	TRBD1	TRBV12-5	TRBJ2-6	TGTGCTAGTGGTTTGGTCCCTTTGGGACAGGGACCTCGGGGGGCCAACGTCCTGACTTTC	CASGLVPLGQGPRGANVLTF
NA	NA	TRBV7-2	TRBJ1-2	TGTGCCAGCAGCTTGAACTATGGCTACACCTTC	CASSLNYGYTF
NA	NA	TRBV5-1	TRBJ1-6	TGCGCCAGCAGCTTGGAGGATTCACCCCTCCACTTT	CASSLEDSPLHF
few	TRBD2	TRBV27	TRBJ2-7	TGTGCCAGCAATAGGCGGCGGGAGGGTTACGAGCAGTACTTC	CASNRRREGYEQYF
NA	NA	TRBV19	TRBJ1-4	TGTGCCAGTAGTGTGATGGCTGCAACTAATGAAAAACTGTTTTTT	CASSVMAATNEKLFF
NA	NA	TRBV2	TRBJ1-3	TGTGCCAGCAGTGAAAATAGAGACGTAGGAAACACCATATATTTT	CASSENRDVGNTIYF
NA	TRBD2	TRBV4-1	TRBJ2-3	TGCGCCAGCAGAAGCCGGGAGGGCGGGAGCGGAGATACGCAGTATTTT	CASRSREGGSGDTQYF
NA	NA	TRBV5-6	TRBJ1-1	TGTGCCAGCAGCTTAGGACAGATGAACACTGAAGCTTTCTTT	CASSLGQMNTEAFF
NA	TRBD1	TRBV19	TRBJ2-2	TGTGCCAGTATCCCCCAGACAGGGTTCACCGGGGAGCTGTTTTTT	CASIPQTGFTGELFF
NA	NA	TRBV10-1	TRBJ1-1	TGCGCCAGCAGGGAGGGTCCGGACACTGAAGCTTTCTTT	CASREGPDTEAFF
NA	TRBD1	TRBV9	TRBJ1-2	TGTGCCAGCAGCGTAGTGGACAGGAACTATGGCTACACCTTC	CASSVVDRNYGYTF
NA	NA	TRBV4-3	TRBJ2-4	TGCGCCAGCAGCCAAGATCGTTTTGATGGCAAAAACATTCAGTACTTC	CASSQDRFDGKNIQYF
once	TRBD2	TRBV19	TRBJ2-7	TGTGCCAGTAGTATCTTCCCAGCGGGAGACTTCAGGTACGAGCAGTACTTC	CASSIFPAGDFRYEQYF
NA	TRBD2	TRBV5-1	TRBJ2-1	TGCGCCAGCAGCTTGAGGGGACTAGCGGGAGTGGATAATGAGCAGTTCTTC	CASSLRGLAGVDNEQFF
NA	TRBD2	TRBV15	TRBJ2-5	TGTGCCACCAGAATCGGGACTAGCAGAGAACAAGAGACCCAGTACTTC	CATRIGTSREQETQYF
once	TRBD1	TRBV5-1	TRBJ2-1	TGCGCCAGCAGCGGTGGGACAGGGGCGTACAATGAGCAGTTCTTC	CASSGGTGAYNEQFF
NA	TRBD1	TRBV10-3	TRBJ2-7	TGTGCCATCAGTGAGATTGGACAGGCGAGCTACGAGCAGTACTTC	CAISEIGQASYEQYF
NA	NA	TRBV6-5	TRBJ1-2	TGTGCCAGCACCCCCGAGGGGGTCTCTGGCTACACCTTC	CASTPEGVSGYTF
NA	NA	TRBV7-2	TRBJ1-5	TGTGCCAGCAGCTTCGGGGGACAAAGAAATCAGCCCCAGCATTTT	CASSFGGQRNQPQHF
NA	TRBD1	TRBV7-2	TRBJ2-7	TGTGCCAGCAGCTTGCAGGTCCGGACAGGGAGACCCTACGAGCAGTACTTC	CASSLQVRTGRPYEQYF
NA	TRBD2	TRBV7-3	TRBJ2-3	TGTGCCAGCAGCAAGATAGCGGGGAACACAGATACGCAGTATTTT	CASSKIAGNTDTQYF
once	NA	TRBV7-2	TRBJ2-5	TGTGCCAGCAGTCGGACGGGGGAGACCCAGTACTTC	CASSRTGETQYF
few	NA	TRBV5-4	TRBJ1-1	TGTGCCAGCAGCTTGGGGGCGCCGGGCATGAACACTGAAGCTTTCTTT	CASSLGAPGMNTEAFF
NA	NA	TRBV7-9	TRBJ2-3	TGTGCCAGCGCCAGCTATGGAACAGATACGCAGTATTTT	CASASYGTDTQYF
NA	TRBD2	TRBV7-8	TRBJ2-7	TGTGCCAGCAGCCCCCCACTCAGGGACCATACAGCGGGAGGGCTCTACGAGCAGTACTTC	CASSPPLRDHTAGGLYEQYF
NA	NA	TRBV28	TRBJ2-2	TGTGCCAGCAGTTTGGGTATGGGGGCCGCGAACACCGGGGAGCTGTTTTTT	CASSLGMGAANTGELFF
few	NA	TRBV29-1	TRBJ1-1	TGCAGCGTTGACTGGGGAACTGAAGCTTTCTTT	CSVDWGTEAFF
NA	TRBD1	TRBV6-6	TRBJ1-1	TGTGCCAGCAGTGGACAGGGGGCGAGGACTGAAGCTTTCTTT	CASSGQGARTEAFF
NA	NA	TRBV11-2	TRBJ2-1	TGTGCCAGCAGCCGCATTGGCTTGAGCTCCTACAATGAGCAGTTCTTC	CASSRIGLSSYNEQFF
NA	NA	TRBV20-1	TRBJ2-5	TGCAGTGCTAGAGATGATGGTCCTGAGTACTTC	CSARDDGPEYF
NA	NA	TRBV1	TRBJ2-7	TGCACCAGCAGCAGGACTAGCGGGAGGGCTCCGCCCTACGAGCAGTACTTC	CTSSRTSGRAPPYEQYF
NA	TRBD1	TRBV4-1	TRBJ2-2	TGCGCCAGCAGCCCCCGGACAGGGGGATGGTCGAACACCGGGGAGCTGTTTTTT	CASSPRTGGWSNTGELFF
NA	NA	TRBV18	TRBJ1-1	TGTGCCAGCTCACCAGGTCAGGGGTCCTACACTGAAGCTTTCTTT	CASSPGQGSYTEAFF
NA	NA	TRBV29-1	TRBJ2-3	TGCAGCGTTGGGAGGGTCGGAGATACGCAGTATTTT	CSVGRVGDTQYF
many	NA	TRBV9	TRBJ2-7	TGTGCCAGCAGCGTGGGATTAGCGGGACAGAACGAGCAGTACTTC	CASSVGLAGQNEQYF
NA	NA	TRBV23-1	TRBJ2-7	TGCGCCAGCAGTCAACTCGGCCGAGGACAGGCGGGGCGCGAGCAGTACTTC	CASSQLGRGQAGREQYF
NA	NA	TRBV10-1	TRBJ2-1	TGCGCCAGCAGTGAGGGCCCAGGGGCAGACAATGAGCAGTTCTTC	CASSEGPGADNEQFF
NA	NA	TRBV28	TRBJ2-7	TGTGCCAGCAGTACCCCGGACACTTCCTACGAGCAGTACTTC	CASSTPDTSYEQYF
NA	NA	TRBV28	TRBJ1-4	TGTGCCAGCACCACCGGCGGGGTAGGGGAAAAACTGTTTTTT	CASTTGGVGEKLFF
NA	NA	TRBV15	TRBJ1-5	TGTGCCACCAGCAGAGCGGGGGTGGGTCAGCCCCAGCATTTT	CATSRAGVGQPQHF
NA	TRBD1	TRBV6-1	TRBJ2-3	TGTGCCATGACAACAGGGGTGCCCACAGATACGCAGTATTTT	CAMTTGVPTDTQYF